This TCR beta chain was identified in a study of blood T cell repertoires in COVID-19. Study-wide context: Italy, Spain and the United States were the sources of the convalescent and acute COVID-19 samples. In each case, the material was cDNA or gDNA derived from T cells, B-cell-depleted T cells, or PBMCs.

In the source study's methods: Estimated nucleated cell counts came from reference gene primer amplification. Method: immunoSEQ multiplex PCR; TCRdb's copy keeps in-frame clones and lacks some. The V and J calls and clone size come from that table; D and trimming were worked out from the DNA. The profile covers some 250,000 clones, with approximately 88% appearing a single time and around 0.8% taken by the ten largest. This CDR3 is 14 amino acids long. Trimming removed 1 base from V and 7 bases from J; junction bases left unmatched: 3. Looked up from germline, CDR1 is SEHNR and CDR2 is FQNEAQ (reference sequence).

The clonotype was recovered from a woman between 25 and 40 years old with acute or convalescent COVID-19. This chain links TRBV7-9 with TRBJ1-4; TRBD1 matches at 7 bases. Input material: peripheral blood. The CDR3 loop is CASSLGTGGEKLFF. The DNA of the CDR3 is TGTGCCAGCAGCTTAGGGACAGGAGGTGAAAAACTGTTTTTT.